The clone carrying this T cell receptor beta chain was detected many times. What it binds is not known. The data derive from a study of shared clonotypes between healthy human individuals. Study-level results: The naive CD4 repertoires of a handful of donors were compared, and about 5% of clonotypes were shared.

The method was immunoSEQ multiplex PCR; TCRdb's version includes in-frame clones alone and lacks a portion of them. Of approximately 99,000 clones in the sample, roughly two thirds were seen once. The CDR3 has 17 amino acids. CDR1 is MGHDK and CDR2 is SYGVNS in the germline V gene. V lost 1 base to trimming and J lost 4 bases; unmatched junction nucleotides: 2. Sequenced: memory CD8+ T cells sorted from blood. Indicated subset: CD45RO+ cells pooled with CCR7-negative TemRA cells. The gene calls are TRBV25-1 and TRBJ2-1; 15 positions agree with TRBD2. This TCR derives from a woman aged 25 to 45 in good health. The DNA for the CDR3 is TGTGCCAGCAGTGAATCCGGACTAGCGGGAGGGTACAATGAGCAGTTCTTC. This sequence encodes CASSESGLAGGYNEQFF.